The present T cell receptor (beta chain) was sequenced within a study of Ad26.COV2.S vaccination and SARS-CoV-2 variants. Study-level background: Intramuscularly, Ad26.COV2.S was given either once or twice, 56 days apart.

Measured with immunoSEQ multiplex PCR; TCRdb has only the in-frame clones, and not every one. The data hold around 300,000 clones, with about nine tenths observed a single time. V lost 4 bases, J lost 8 bases, and 10 bases stayed unmatched. Germline V CDR1 and CDR2: SEHNR, FQNEAQ (reference sequence). The CDR3 covers 14 residues. Treatment here: roughly 19 received Ad26.COV2.S at low or high dose, single or two shots; a few received placebo; per-sample allocation not given. Collection of samples fell on day 63 after the first vaccine or placebo injection. The sample came from a Boston adult aged 18-55 years. Wuhan-strain spike was delivered by a replication-incompetent Ad26 vector.

This material consisted of peripheral blood, taken in a trial of Ad26.COV2.S vaccine versus placebo. The chain employs TRBV7-9 and TRBJ1-2, with TRBD1 matching over 7 bases. The TCR originated in a person between 18 and 65 years old who received the Ad26.COV2.S COVID-19 vaccine or a placebo. This CDR3 is CASSSDRQGQGYTF. Here the CDR3 DNA reads TGTGCCAGCAGCTCGGACCGACAGGGACAAGGCTACACCTTC. The whole variable domain, remainder taken from reference TRBV7-9 and TRBJ1-2, is DTGVSQNPRHKITKRGQNVTFRCDPISEHNRLYWYRQTLGQGPEFLTYFQNEAQLEKSRLLSDRFSAERPKGSFSTLEIQRTEQGDSAMYLCASSSDRQGQGYTFGSGTRLTVV.